The T cell receptor (beta chain) under discussion was sequenced for a study of CD8+ T cells in alopecia areata. RNA was isolated and reverse transcribed to cDNA, the sequencing template. TCRdb's table, derived via immunoSEQ multiplex PCR, lists solely in-frame clones and lacks some. In the table there are about 70,000 clones, over 25% of which are singletons. V shed 5 bases and J shed 9 bases, with 15 bases lying between them. This CDR3 contains 13 residues. Germline V gene data show CDR1 as SEHNR and CDR2 as FQNEAQ (reference sequence). Turning to this clone: It differs at one base from a far larger clone, so likely a read error. Other DNA sequences in the sample encode the same CDR3.

Treatment of the sample: oral pan-JAK inhibitor, 5-10 mg twice daily. This receptor was obtained from a human donor with alopecia areata. The chain joins TRBV7-9 to TRBJ2-3, with a possible D match to TRBD2 (5 bases). This specimen consisted of CD8+ T cells sorted from blood, obtained at week 4, from a patient treated with tofacitinib. CDR3 residues: CASSQDSSGTQYF. The CDR3 DNA is TGTGCCAGCAGCCAAGATAGTTCGGGAACGCAGTATTTT.